These 15 T cell receptor beta chains came from one sample sequenced in a study of T-cell memory formation after mild COVID-19. MiXCR was run by TCRdb on the 5' RACE reads, yielding one entry per CDR3 protein. Of around 410,000 distinct CDR3 sequences listed, around 22% were seen once; the top ten hold about 12%. Sequenced material: PBMCs or a T cell subset sorted from them (not recorded which). The receptors stem from an adult woman who had mild COVID-19 (a few samples of this study predate the infection). Cell type and time point are not known.

The chain has TRBV29-1 and TRBJ2-5; 9 bases line up with TRBD2. This CDR3 is 13 amino acids long. Germline CDR1 reads SQVTM; CDR2 reads ANQGSEA. Trimming took 7 bases from V and 0 from J; bases not matched to a gene: 3. DNA for the CDR3: TGCAGCGCTCCTAGCGGGGACCAAGAGACCCAGTACTTC. This sequence encodes CSAPSGDQETQYF. Variable domain in full (rest from reference TRBV29-1 and TRBJ2-5): SAVISQKPSRDICQRGTSLTIQCQVDSQVTMMFWYRQQPGQSLTLIATANQGSEATYESGFVIDKFPISRPNLTFSTLTVSNMSPEDSSIYLCSAPSGDQETQYFGPGTRLLVL.

This chain connects TRBV6-5 to TRBJ2-7, with D uncertain. Trimming shortened V by 6 bases and J by 2 bases, and 17 bases separated the two germline ends. The CDR3 sequence is 15 residues long. CDR1 is MNHEY and CDR2 is SVGAGI in the germline V gene. The CDR3 sequence: CASSPVGNTPYEQYF. CDR3 in DNA: TGTGCCAGCAGCCCCGTAGGGAATACCCCCTACGAGCAGTACTTC.

The J gene is TRBJ2-6, the V gene TRBV24-1; possible D gene TRBD1, 6 bases. The V end lost 3 bases, the J end lost 1 base, and 15 bases lay between the germline ends. This CDR3 comprises 18 residues. CDR1 and CDR2 (germline): KGHDR, SFDVKD. CDR3 bases: TGTGCCACCAGTGATCCCCTGACAGGCCAGTCTGGGGCCAACGTCCTGACTTTC. It specifies CATSDPLTGQSGANVLTF.

This clonotype came up a few times. The genes are TRBV12-3 or TRBV12-4 and TRBJ2-7, with 12 bases lining up with TRBD2. The junction had 17 bases not matched to a gene; V was cut back by 5 bases and J by 3 bases. This CDR3 has 19 residues. CDR3 protein: CASSTRPRLAGDHVYEQYF. The CDR3 region has the DNA TGTGCCAGCAGTACTCGCCCCCGACTAGCGGGAGACCACGTCTACGAGCAGTACTTC.

This rearrangement joins TRBV12-3 or TRBV12-4 to TRBJ1-2; D call uncertain. The CDR3 extends over 13 amino acids. V lost 3 bases to trimming and J lost 8 bases, with 13 bases between them. The CDR3 spells CASSLPPQDGYTF. In DNA form, the CDR3 reads TGTGCCAGCAGTTTGCCTCCTCAGGACGGCTACACCTTC.

The table lists this clonotype with a few counts. The germline gene is not matched at one end of the junction; a read error may be the cause. The V and J genes are TRBV7-7 and TRBJ2-5; D may be TRBD1 (5 bases). The germline gives CDR1 SSHAT, CDR2 FNYEAQ (reference sequence). This CDR3 comprises 13 residues. The CDR3 bases are TGTGCTAGCAGCTTAGGGGCGACGGAGACCCAGTACTTC. Translated, it gives CASSLGATETQYF.

The chain joins TRBV4-1 to TRBJ2-7, with TRBD2 as a possible D gene (6 bases). The V end was cut by 3 bases, the J end by 5 bases, with 11 bases between. This CDR3 has 13 residues. The germline CDR1 and CDR2 sequences are MGHRA and YSYEKL. DNA for the CDR3: TGCGCCAGCAGCCACCCGGGGGACGACGAGCAGTACTTC. This sequence encodes CASSHPGDDEQYF.

This clonotype was seen a handful of times. The chain couples TRBV12-5 to TRBJ2-5; D gene unclear. From germline, CDR1 is LGHNT and CDR2 FRNRAP. This CDR3 spans 12 amino acids. V lost 2 bases and J 1 base, leaving 2 bases between the germline ends. CDR3 sequence: CASGLTQETQYF. CDR3 DNA: TGTGCTAGTGGTTTGACCCAAGAGACCCAGTACTTC.

This chain links TRBV2 with TRBJ2-4; the D is unclear. The CDR3 is made up of 12 amino acids. Trimming pared 4 bases from V and 3 bases from J, leaving 4 bases between. The germline gives CDR1 SNHLY, CDR2 FYNNEI. Here the CDR3 reads CASSVNKNIQYF. Here the CDR3 DNA reads TGTGCCAGCAGTGTAAACAAAAACATTCAGTACTTC.

In DNA form, the CDR3 reads TGTGCCACCAGCAGAGAGGTCAGCCAGTACAATGAGCAGTTCTTC. Translation gives CATSREVSQYNEQFF. The rearrangement uses TRBV15 and TRBJ2-1; D unresolved. The germline V gene encodes CDR1 LNHNV and CDR2 YYDKDF (reference sequence). V was trimmed by 0 bases and J by 4 bases, leaving 10 bases between them. The CDR3 extends over 15 amino acids.

The chain employs TRBV7-3 and TRBJ2-3; a weak D match, TRBD2 (6 bases). Trimming shortened V by 8 bases and J by 8 bases, and 14 bases separated the two germline ends. Germline V CDR1 and CDR2: SGHTA, FQGTGA. The CDR3 is 12 residues long. CDR3 residues: CASGLHGSTQYF. CDR3 DNA: TGTGCCAGCGGCCTCCACGGGAGTACGCAGTATTTT. The variable domain in full, completed from reference TRBV7-3 and TRBJ2-3, reads GAGVSQTPSNKVTEKGKYVELRCDPISGHTALYWYRQSLGQGPEFLIYFQGTGAADDSGLPNDRFFAVRPEGSVSTLKIQRTERGDSAVYLCASGLHGSTQYFGPGTRLTVL.

The V and J genes are TRBV5-4 and TRBJ2-3; no firm D call. This CDR3 is 16 amino acids long. The germline V gene encodes CDR1 SGHNT and CDR2 YYREEE (reference sequence). Trimming took 1 base from V and 2 from J, leaving 14 bases between them. The DNA of the CDR3 is TGTGCCAGCAGCTTGTGGGGTACCGGGTACACAGATACGCAGTATTTT. This encodes CASSLWGTGYTDTQYF.

V is TRBV18 and J is TRBJ1-2; 7 positions match TRBD1. The CDR3 contains 16 residues. Germline CDR1 reads KGHSH; CDR2 reads LQKENI. After removal of 4 bases from V and 0 bases from J, the junction contained 8 bases not matched to a gene. The CDR3 coding sequence is TGTGCCAGCTCACGCAGAGGGACAGACCCTAACTATGGCTACACCTTC. It codes for CASSRRGTDPNYGYTF.

This clonotype was observed a few times. The chain's CDR3 is CASSQDGFGSPLHF. CDR3 nucleotides: TGCGCCAGCAGCCAAGATGGGTTTGGTTCACCCCTCCACTTT. The genes are TRBV4-3 and TRBJ1-6, with unresolved D. The CDR3 sequence is 14 residues long. Germline V lookup: CDR1 LGHNA, CDR2 YSLEER. With 0 bases removed from V and 9 bases from J, the gap between germline ends came to 9 bases.

The chain joins TRBV4-2 to TRBJ2-3; 9 bases are shared with TRBD2. The germline V gene encodes CDR1 LGHNA and CDR2 YNFKEQ. After removal of 1 base from V and 1 base from J, the junction contained 6 bases not matched to a gene. This CDR3 spans 17 amino acids. The CDR3 DNA sequence: TGTGCCAGCAGCCAAGTCCTCCAGCGGGGGGGCACAGATACGCAGTATTTT. Its translation is CASSQVLQRGGTDTQYF.